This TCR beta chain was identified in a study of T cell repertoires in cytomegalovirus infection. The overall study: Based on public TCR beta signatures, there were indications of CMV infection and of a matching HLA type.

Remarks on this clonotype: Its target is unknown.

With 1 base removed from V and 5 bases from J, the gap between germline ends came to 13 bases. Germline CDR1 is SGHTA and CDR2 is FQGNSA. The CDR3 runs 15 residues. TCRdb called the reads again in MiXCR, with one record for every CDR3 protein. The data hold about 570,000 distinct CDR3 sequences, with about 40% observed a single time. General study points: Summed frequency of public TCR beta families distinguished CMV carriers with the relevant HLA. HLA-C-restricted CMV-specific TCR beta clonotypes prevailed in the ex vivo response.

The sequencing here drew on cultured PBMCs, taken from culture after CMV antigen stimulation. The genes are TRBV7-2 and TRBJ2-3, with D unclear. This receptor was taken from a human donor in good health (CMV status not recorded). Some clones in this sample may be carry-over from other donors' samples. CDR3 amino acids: CASSLGPPPGDTQYF. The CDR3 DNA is TGTGCCAGCAGCTTAGGCCCCCCGCCGGGAGATACGCAGTATTTT.